This T cell receptor beta chain was profiled in a study of identical twins. This CDR3 comprises 14 residues. Germline V lookup: CDR1 LNHDA, CDR2 SQIVND (reference sequence). Points on this clonotype: Its target is unknown. The junction shows a germline mismatch at one end, possibly a read error.

Study results and limitations: Within twin pairs, the out-of-frame alpha sequences they shared showed excess low generation probability. Zero-insertion findings could be partly confounded by invariant cells (MAIT and iNKT cells).

Template switching added a universal primer binding site, and final cDNA carried unique molecular identifiers. TCRdb redid the calling of the 5' RACE reads with MiXCR, one entry per CDR3 protein. This table holds a few hundred thousand distinct CDR3 sequences, around 15% found once. These data were likewise used in another study, on yellow fever vaccine responses in identical twins.

The genes are TRBV19 and TRBJ2-7; unclear D gene. Input material: CD4+ T cells sorted from blood. The receptor comes from a woman between 18 and 29 years old in good health. The CDR3 is CTSSITDSSYEQYF. CDR3 bases: TGTACCAGTAGTATCACTGATAGCTCCTACGAGCAGTACTTC.